The count of the clone carrying this T cell receptor beta chain is one. The data belong to a study of blood T cell repertoires in COVID-19. Turning to the study itself: PBMCs, B-cell-depleted T cells, or T cells provided the cDNA or gDNA that made up the material.

From germline, CDR1 is MNHEY and CDR2 SVGAGI. This CDR3 comprises 15 residues. V dropped 0 bases and J dropped 5 bases, with 13 bases sitting between them. Original processing methods: How many nucleated cells were present was estimated from reference gene primer amplification. Assay: immunoSEQ multiplex PCR; the TCRdb copy retains only in-frame clones and omits some. V and J calls and clone size are given by that table; D and trimming were obtained from the DNA. The sample lists around 46,000 clones, approximately 80% seen once, with roughly 7.3% in the top ten. V usage is TRBV6-5 and J usage is TRBJ1-2, with D tentatively TRBD1 (6 bases). The specimen sequenced was peripheral blood. The source is a middle-aged man with acute or convalescent COVID-19. The CDR3 sequence is CASSYSIRQAYGYTF. For the CDR3, the DNA is TGTGCCAGCAGTTACTCTATTCGACAGGCGTATGGCTACACCTTC.